This TCR beta chain emerged from a study of blood T cell repertoires in COVID-19. Study context: The origin of the acute and convalescent COVID-19 samples was the United States, Italy and Spain. Nucleic acid was either cDNA or gDNA, and it came from T cells, B-cell-depleted T cells, or PBMCs.

Under the authors' procedure: By means of reference gene primer amplification, nucleated cell counts were estimated. Using immunoSEQ multiplex PCR, the repertoire was profiled, and TCRdb retains in-frame clones only, with some absent. V, J and clone size are those of that table, while D and trimming were read from the DNA. The sample records roughly 320,000 clones, more than 85% being singletons. V lost 4 bases and J 4 bases, leaving 12 bases between the germline ends. CDR1 is SGHRS and CDR2 is YFSETQ in the germline V gene. The CDR3 loop spans 14 amino acids. The sequence was collected from a man aged 65-85 years with acute or convalescent COVID-19. Sequencing used peripheral blood. V gene TRBV5-1 combines with J gene TRBJ1-5; weak D call: TRBD1 (5 bases). CDR3 amino acids: CASSPMGGNQPQHF. The CDR3 DNA reads TGCGCCAGCAGCCCTATGGGGGGGAATCAGCCCCAGCATTTT.